This TCR beta chain was identified during a study of pediatric ulcerative colitis. One to two pinch biopsies were taken from the rectum during colonoscopy. There are 13 residues in the CDR3. From germline, CDR1 is SNHLY and CDR2 FYNNEI. Trimming removed 8 bases from V and 4 bases from J, with 11 bases in between. Assay used: immunoSEQ multiplex PCR; TCRdb lists only in-frame clones, some missing. The sample has some 10,000 clones; roughly 80% are singletons. The specimen sequenced was gut tissue. The origin of this receptor is a girl between 5 and 17 years old who was a control in a study of pediatric ulcerative colitis. The rearrangement uses TRBV2 and TRBJ2-2; D gene unclear. The CDR3 loop reads CASEKGITGELFF. CDR3 nucleotides: TGTGCCAGCGAAAAAGGGATCACCGGGGAGCTGTTTTTT. Drawing the rest from reference TRBV2 and TRBJ2-2, the complete variable domain is EPEVTQTPSHQVTQMGQEVILRCVPISNHLYFYWYRQILGQKVEFLVSFYNNEISEKSEIFDDQFSVERPDGSNFTLKIRSTKLEDSAMYFCASEKGITGELFFGEGSRLTVL.